A selection of T cell receptor beta chains follows, all from one sample in a study of blood T cell repertoires in COVID-19. TCRdb's copy holds only in-frame clones and misses some; the assay was immunoSEQ multiplex PCR. The table has around 370,000 clones, 75% to 90% seen once. The sample taken for sequencing was peripheral blood. These receptors all come from a woman aged 50 to 60 with COVID-19, enrolled during active disease. Each CDR3 is given with its conserved first and last residue. D genes are given only for firm matches. Not every row has a clone size; where given, it reads once, few, many or a size class.

clone_size | j_call | v_call | d_call | cdr3_nt | cdr3_aa
. | TRBJ1-1 | TRBV7-9 | . | TGTGCCAGCAGCCCGACAGGTTTGGGCACTGAAGCTTTCTTT | CASSPTGLGTEAFF
. | TRBJ1-1 | TRBV28 | . | TGTGCCAGCAGTTTTCGACAGTTAGAAGCTTTCTTT | CASSFRQLEAFF
once | TRBJ1-1 | TRBV7-9 | . | TGTGCCAGCAGCTTCGGACAGACTGAAGCTTTCTTT | CASSFGQTEAFF
once | TRBJ2-7 | TRBV19 | . | TGTGCCAGTAGTTACAGGGGCGGGGACGAGCAGTACTTC | CASSYRGGDEQYF
. | TRBJ1-2 | TRBV6-5 | TRBD1 | TGTGCCAGCAGTCTACCGGGACAGGCCGCTGGCTACACCTTC | CASSLPGQAAGYTF
few | TRBJ1-1 | TRBV5-5 | . | TGTGCCAGCAGCCCCGGAGGGCAGACGAACACTGAAGCTTTCTTT | CASSPGGQTNTEAFF
. | TRBJ1-1 | TRBV18 | . | TGTGCCAGCTCACCGGTTGGACAGAACACTGAAGCTTTCTTT | CASSPVGQNTEAFF
once | TRBJ1-6 | TRBV2 | TRBD1 | TGTGCCAGCAGTGGGACAGGGGGCACTTCACCCCTCCACTTT | CASSGTGGTSPLHF
. | TRBJ2-5 | TRBV7-8 | TRBD1 | TGTGCCAGCAGCAAACGACAGGGTCAAGAGACCCAGTACTTC | CASSKRQGQETQYF
. | TRBJ2-5 | TRBV2 | . | TGTGCCAGCAGTGATTCCCCGGGAGTAAGGGCCCGCCAAGAGACCCAGTACTTC | CASSDSPGVRARQETQYF
. | TRBJ1-1 | TRBV30 | TRBD1 | TGTGCCTGGACCCCCGGGACAGTGTTCCCCCCGCAGGGTACTGAAGCTTTCTTT | CAWTPGTVFPPQGTEAFF
. | TRBJ2-3 | TRBV7-2 | . | TGTGCCAGCAGCTTAGCGGGAGGTAGCGCAGATACGCAGTATTTT | CASSLAGGSADTQYF
. | TRBJ2-7 | TRBV29-1 | . | TGCAGCGTTGAAGAGTGGAGGGACCCAAACTACGAGCAGTACTTC | CSVEEWRDPNYEQYF
once | TRBJ1-1 | TRBV29-1 | . | TGCAGCGTTGAAGATGTAGGCAGGGTTGAAGCTTTCTTT | CSVEDVGRVEAFF
. | TRBJ2-1 | TRBV12-3/TRBV12-4 | . | TGTGCCAGCAGTTTTCAGGGTACCAATGAGCAGTTCTTC | CASSFQGTNEQFF